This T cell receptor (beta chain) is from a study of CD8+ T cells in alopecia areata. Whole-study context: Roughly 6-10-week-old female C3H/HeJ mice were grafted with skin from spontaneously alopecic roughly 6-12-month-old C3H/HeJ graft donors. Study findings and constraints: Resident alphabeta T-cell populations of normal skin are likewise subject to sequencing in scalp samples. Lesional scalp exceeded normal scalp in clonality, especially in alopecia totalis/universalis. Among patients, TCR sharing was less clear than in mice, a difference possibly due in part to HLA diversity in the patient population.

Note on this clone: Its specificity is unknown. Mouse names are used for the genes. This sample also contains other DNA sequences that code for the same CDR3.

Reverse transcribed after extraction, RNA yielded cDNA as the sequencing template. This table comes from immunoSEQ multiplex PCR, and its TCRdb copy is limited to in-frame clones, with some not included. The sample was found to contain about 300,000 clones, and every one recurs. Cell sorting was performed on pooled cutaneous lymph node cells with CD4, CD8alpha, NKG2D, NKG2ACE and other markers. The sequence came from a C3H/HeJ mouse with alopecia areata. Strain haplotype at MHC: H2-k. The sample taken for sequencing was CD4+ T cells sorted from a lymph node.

Incomplete CDR3 DNA: TGTGCCAGCAGCCCCTCGGGGGGCGGTGCAGAA. It encodes CASSPSGGGAE. The complete CDR3 protein is CASSPSGGGAETLYF. The chain links TRBV19 to TRBJ2-3; D possibly corresponds to TRBD2 (7 bases). The read terminates 4 residues ahead of where the CDR3 ends, so the germline J gene completes it. The CDR3 totals 15 residues. CDR1 and CDR2 from the germline V gene are FNHDT and SITEND (reference sequence). V dropped 5 bases and J dropped 1 base, with 14 bases sitting between them.